This T cell receptor beta chain was sequenced in a study of response to subunit inactivated influenza vaccine. Note on this clonotype: Antigen: not known.

TCRdb processed the RT-PCR reads anew with MiXCR; each CDR3 protein has one entry. The table shows more than 250,000 distinct CDR3 sequences, with 20% to 25% occurring only once. Study-level results: After each seasonal influenza vaccination, few new T cells are recruited, the authors suggested.

Trimming removed 5 bases at V and 2 bases at J, with 10 bases between. The germline V gene has CDR1 MNHEY and CDR2 SMNVEV (reference sequence). The CDR3 consists of 14 residues. The sample here was PBMCs from blood, taken 21 months after vaccination. V and J are TRBV27 and TRBJ2-4; TRBD1 might be the D (7 bases). This TCR came from a man aged 50 to 69 who received an inactivated influenza vaccine. The CDR3 reads CASSPGGPKNIQYF. Written as DNA, the CDR3 is TGTGCCAGCAGTCCAGGGGGGCCCAAAAACATTCAGTACTTC.